The 30 T cell receptor beta chains in this list originate from one sample, sequenced in a study of a mutant IDH1 vaccine in newly diagnosed glioma. Their recognized antigens are unknown. This table comes from immunoSEQ multiplex PCR, and its TCRdb copy is limited to in-frame clones, with some not included. The data contain tens of thousands of clones, around 81% of them singletons. The time point: week 35, safety follow-up. Topical imiquimod was applied with each vaccine dose, which held 300 ug of mutant IDH1 20-mer peptide. The sequencing used PBMCs, collected from a glioma patient whose treatment included an IDH1 peptide vaccine. All receptors derive from a man aged 40-49 years with glioma.

This clone was picked up one time. This chain uses TRBV13 with TRBJ2-1; TRBD2 aligns across 8 bases. The V and J ends lost 1 base and 3 bases, in that order; junction bases with no gene match: 5. Germline V lookup: CDR1 PRHDT, CDR2 FYEKMQ (reference sequence). The CDR3 runs to 16 residues. As DNA, the CDR3 is TGTGCCAGCAGCTTAGAACGGGGGGGCGACTACAATGAGCAGTTCTTC. Its protein is CASSLERGGDYNEQFF.

The chain employs TRBV27 and TRBJ2-5; D might be TRBD2 (6 bases). CDR3 length: 14 residues. The V end was cut by 4 bases, the J end by 7 bases, with 16 bases between. The germline gives CDR1 MNHEY, CDR2 SMNVEV (reference sequence). CDR3 sequence: CASSSPGGEGTQYF. DNA of the CDR3: TGTGCCAGCAGTTCCCCCGGAGGGGAAGGGACCCAGTACTTC.

The chain uses TRBV7-2 and TRBJ1-2, with 9 bases that match TRBD1. Germline CDR1 SGHTA, CDR2 FQGNSA. The junction had 10 bases not matched to a gene; V was cut back by 5 bases and J by 6 bases. This CDR3 contains 15 residues. The CDR3 is CASSRNSGTGNGYTF. CDR3 DNA: TGTGCCAGCAGCCGGAACTCCGGGACAGGGAATGGCTACACCTTC. The full variable domain, completed using reference TRBV7-2 and TRBJ1-2, is GAGVSQSPSNKVTEKGKDVELRCDPISGHTALYWYRQSLGQGLEFLIYFQGNSAPDKSGLPSDRFSAERTGGSVSTLTIQRTQQEDSAVYLCASSRNSGTGNGYTFGSGTRLTVV.

CDR3 region: CASSDNSGANVLTF. DNA of the CDR3: TGTGCCAGCAGTGACAACTCTGGGGCCAACGTCCTGACTTTC. This sequence joins TRBV6-4 and TRBJ2-6; D call uncertain. The CDR3 spans 14 residues. CDR1 is MRHNA, CDR2 SNTAGT, per germline. V lost 2 bases, J lost 0 bases, and 2 bases lay in between.

The chain is built from TRBV5-6 and TRBJ1-2; maybe TRBD1 (6 bases). Trimming shortened V by 1 base and J by 6 bases, and 13 bases separated the two germline ends. Looked up from germline, CDR1 is SGHDT and CDR2 is YYEEEE. The CDR3 loop spans 14 amino acids. CDR3 sequence reads: CASSLLGQRDGYTF. The CDR3 nucleotides are TGTGCCAGCAGCTTGCTTGGACAGAGAGATGGCTACACCTTC.

This clone was observed once. V and J are TRBV10-3 and TRBJ2-6; a weak D match, TRBD1 (5 bases). The CDR3 spans 15 residues. In germline, CDR1 is ENHRY, CDR2 SYGVKD. V lost 10 bases and J 0 bases, leaving 13 bases between the germline ends. The chain's CDR3 is CATLRGGSGANVLTF. As DNA, the CDR3 is TGTGCCACCTTAAGGGGCGGCTCTGGGGCCAACGTCCTGACTTTC.

CDR3 protein: CEKRVGDDNEQFF. CDR3 DNA: TGTGAAAAGCGGGTGGGGGACGACAATGAGCAGTTCTTC. This chain joins TRBV21-1 and TRBJ2-1; TRBD2 is the table's D call, not checked against the DNA. TRBV21-1 is labeled a pseudogene. The CDR3 consists of 13 residues.

The chain uses TRBV16 and TRBJ1-4, with 7 bases fitting TRBD1. From germline, CDR1 is KGHSY and CDR2 FQNENV. There are 15 residues in the CDR3. V was clipped by 0 bases and J by 6 bases; unmatched bases: 4. The CDR3 is CASSQSGTVDEKLFF. CDR3 DNA sequence: TGTGCCAGCAGCCAATCCGGGACAGTAGATGAAAAACTGTTTTTT.

This sequence joins TRBV7-2 and TRBJ1-2; possible D gene TRBD1, 5 bases. CDR1 is SGHTA and CDR2 is FQGNSA in the germline V gene. With 5 bases removed from V and 4 bases from J, the gap between germline ends came to 11 bases. The CDR3 sequence is 13 residues long. The DNA of the CDR3 is TGTGCCAGCAGCCCACAGGAGATCTATGGCTACACCTTC. As protein: CASSPQEIYGYTF.

This rearrangement joins TRBV19 to TRBJ1-5; D ambiguous. Germline CDR1 LNHDA, CDR2 SQIVND (reference sequence). Deletions cut 6 bases from V and 5 bases from J, with 14 bases between. The CDR3 has 14 residues. CDR3 residues: CASSPGRSDQPQHF. The CDR3 region has the DNA TGTGCCAGTAGCCCAGGACGGTCTGATCAGCCCCAGCATTTT.

The chain uses TRBV4-2 and TRBJ2-3; 7 nucleotides agree with TRBD2. J lost 6 bases, V lost 0 bases, and 15 bases had no gene match. Germline V gene lookup returns CDR1 LGHNA and CDR2 YNFKEQ. The CDR3 covers 18 residues. In DNA, the CDR3 is TGTGCCAGCAGCCAAGAAGGATCCAGCGGGGATAGCCGGGATACGCAGTATTTT. Its translation: CASSQEGSSGDSRDTQYF.

J is TRBJ2-7 and V is TRBV6-6, with 10 bases that match TRBD1. Germline CDR1 and CDR2: MNHNY and SVGAGI (reference sequence). Trimming took 4 bases from V and 6 from J; bases not matched to a gene: 3. The CDR3 loop spans 13 amino acids. The CDR3 nucleotides are TGTGCCAGCAGTTTGACAGGGGGCGGCGAGCAGTACTTC. This encodes CASSLTGGGEQYF.

The chain links TRBV6-6 to TRBJ2-1; D ambiguous. CDR1 and CDR2 (germline): MNHNY, SVGAGI (reference sequence). Trimming pared 8 bases from V and 0 bases from J, leaving 8 bases between. The CDR3 extends over 13 amino acids. The CDR3 here is CASLLSSYNEQFF. The CDR3 DNA reads TGTGCCAGCCTTCTGAGCTCCTACAATGAGCAGTTCTTC.

The V and J genes are TRBV5-1 and TRBJ2-2; the match to TRBD2 covers 8 bases. V lost 0 bases, J lost 7 bases, and 11 bases stayed unmatched. The CDR3 is 17 amino acids. Germline values: CDR1 SGHRS, CDR2 YFSETQ. The CDR3 protein is CASSLAGSGVIGGELFF. The CDR3 DNA reads as TGCGCCAGCAGCTTGGCCGGTAGCGGGGTGATTGGCGGGGAGCTGTTTTTT.

CDR3 sequence (DNA): TGTGCCAGTAGTGTTCGGACAGGGCAAGACCCATTGACTAAAGCTTTCTTT. Translated: CASSVRTGQDPLTKAFF. This chain uses TRBV19 with TRBJ1-1; 8 bases fit TRBD1. The germline V gene has CDR1 LNHDA and CDR2 SQIVND (reference sequence). V lost 5 bases, J lost 9 bases, and 20 bases stayed unmatched. The CDR3 runs to 17 residues. The variable domain in full, with the rest retrieved from reference TRBV19 and TRBJ1-1, is DGGITQSPKYLFRKEGQNVTLSCEQNLNHDAMYWYRQDPGQGLRLIYYSQIVNDFQKGDIAEGYSVSREKKESFPLTVTSAQKNPTAFYLCASSVRTGQDPLTKAFFGQGTRLTVV.

The CDR3 nucleotides read TGTGCCAGTAGTCCCCGGGGATGGGGCACAGATACGCAGTATTTT. Amino acids: CASSPRGWGTDTQYF. This rearrangement joins TRBV19 to TRBJ2-3, with a tentative D call TRBD2 (5 bases). The V gene lost 5 bases and the J gene lost 1 base, with 13 bases spanning the gap. The CDR3 runs to 15 residues. CDR1 LNHDA and CDR2 SQIVND come from the germline V gene (reference sequence).

The chain links TRBV5-6 to TRBJ2-7, with D perhaps assigned TRBD1 or TRBD2 (6 bases each). The CDR3 consists of 15 residues. Looked up from germline, CDR1 is SGHDT and CDR2 is YYEEEE. V lost 1 base to trimming and J lost 2 bases, with 13 bases between them. Here the CDR3 DNA reads TGTGCCAGCAGCTTGTACAACAGGGAGGCCTACGAGCAGTACTTC. It is translated as CASSLYNREAYEQYF.

The chain has TRBV7-9 and TRBJ2-7; no clear D. This CDR3 has 12 residues. V was pared by 5 bases and J by 7 bases, with 12 bases between. The germline V gene has CDR1 SEHNR and CDR2 FQNEAQ (reference sequence). The DNA of the CDR3 is TGTGCCAGCAGCCCAATCGGGCGGGAGCAGTACTTC. Its protein is CASSPIGREQYF.

This chain joins TRBV7-6 and TRBJ2-7, with 7 bases identical to TRBD1. Trimming at V came to 1 base and at J to 0 bases, leaving 0 bases not matched to a gene. This CDR3 contains 14 residues. Per germline, CDR1 SGHVS and CDR2 FNYEAQ. The DNA for the CDR3 is TGTGCCAGCAGCTTAGGGGACAGCTCCTACGAGCAGTACTTC. This sequence encodes CASSLGDSSYEQYF.

The chain recombines TRBV6-6 with TRBJ2-2, with TRBD1 as a possible D gene (6 bases). Trimming left V 6 bases short and J 3 bases short, with 14 bases between. Germline V gene sequence: CDR1 MNHNY, CDR2 SVGAGI (reference sequence). The CDR3 covers 15 residues. Written as DNA, the CDR3 is TGTGCCAGCAGACCCCAGGGGATGTACACCGGGGAGCTGTTTTTT. The encoded protein is CASRPQGMYTGELFF.

This chain uses TRBV4-3 with TRBJ1-4, with D possibly matching TRBD1 (5 bases). With 0 bases removed from V and 3 bases from J, the gap between germline ends came to 11 bases. The germline V gene has CDR1 LGHNA and CDR2 YSLEER. The CDR3 is 16 amino acids. Written as DNA, the CDR3 is TGCGCCAGCAGCCAAGAAAGGAGGGGACCTAATGAAAAACTGTTTTTT. Translated: CASSQERRGPNEKLFF.

J is TRBJ2-7 and V is TRBV7-9; TRBD1 aligns across 9 bases. Trimming removed 3 bases from V and 1 base from J; junction bases left unmatched: 10. Germline loops: CDR1 SEHNR, CDR2 FQNEAQ (reference sequence). CDR3 length: 17 amino acids. CDR3 sequence reads: CASSFSVGQGLSYEQYF. DNA of the CDR3: TGTGCCAGCAGCTTTAGTGTGGGACAGGGTCTATCCTACGAGCAGTACTTC.

The chain has TRBV19 and TRBJ1-6; no reliable D call. Per germline, CDR1 LNHDA and CDR2 SQIVND (reference sequence). V lost 4 bases and J 7 bases, leaving 2 bases between the germline ends. The CDR3 covers 11 residues. The CDR3 region is CASSKNSPLHF. CDR3 nucleotides: TGTGCCAGTAGTAAGAATTCACCCCTCCACTTT.

The chain recombines TRBV6-4 with TRBJ2-5, with 8 bases identical to TRBD2. The CDR3 is made up of 16 amino acids. Germline V CDR1 and CDR2: MRHNA, SNTAGT. Trimming removed 4 bases from V and 1 base from J; junction bases left unmatched: 8. CDR3 region: CASSGGRGGSQETQYF. Written as DNA, the CDR3 is TGTGCCAGCAGTGGGGGGCGCGGGGGGAGCCAAGAGACCCAGTACTTC.

The genes are TRBV7-2 and TRBJ2-5; perhaps TRBD2 as D (6 bases). This CDR3 is 12 amino acids long. Germline loops: CDR1 SGHTA, CDR2 FQGNSA. V was pared by 8 bases and J by 6 bases, with 13 bases between. The CDR3 region has the DNA TGTGCCAGCGGCGGGGCCCAGAAGACCCAGTACTTC. Its translation: CASGGAQKTQYF.

This clone was found a few times. This sequence joins TRBV6-1 and TRBJ2-7; unclear D gene. This CDR3 contains 12 residues. V was trimmed by 7 bases and J by 4 bases, leaving 11 bases between them. The germline V gene has CDR1 MNHNS and CDR2 SASEGT. DNA for the CDR3: TGTGCCAGCACCGCTACGCCGTACGAGCAGTACTTC. It translates to CASTATPYEQYF.

The rearrangement links TRBV9 to TRBJ1-4; D remains ambiguous. This CDR3 comprises 15 residues. The germline V and J ends were trimmed by 4 bases and 3 bases, with 13 bases remaining between them. Germline loops: CDR1 SGDLS, CDR2 YYNGEE. The CDR3 spells CASSRAGNPNEKLFF. The CDR3 DNA sequence: TGTGCCAGCAGCCGGGCGGGGAACCCTAATGAAAAACTGTTTTTT.

V usage is TRBV4-1 and J usage is TRBJ2-7; 10 nucleotides line up with TRBD1. CDR3 size: 16 residues. V lost 3 bases to trimming and J lost 5 bases; unmatched junction nucleotides: 10. Looked up from germline, CDR1 is MGHRA and CDR2 is YSYEKL. In nucleotides, the CDR3 is TGCGCCAGCAGCCAGCCCCGCGGGACAGGGGAACACGAGCAGTACTTC. This encodes CASSQPRGTGEHEQYF.

The genes are TRBV27 and TRBJ1-1; D gene unclear. Trimming shortened V by 2 bases and J by 1 base, and 5 bases separated the two germline ends. CDR1 and CDR2 from the germline V gene are MNHEY and SMNVEV (reference sequence). The CDR3 consists of 13 residues. The CDR3 loop is CASSLDRNTEAFF. The CDR3 nucleotides are TGTGCCAGCAGTTTAGACCGGAACACTGAAGCTTTCTTT.

The chain recombines TRBV29-1 with TRBJ2-4; 7 bases map to TRBD2. The CDR3 covers 15 residues. CDR1 and CDR2 from the germline V gene are SQVTM and ANQGSEA. V lost 4 bases and J lost 2; bases outside the gene matches: 8. CDR3: CSVVSWEGSKNIQYF. The DNA for the CDR3 is TGCAGCGTTGTTTCGTGGGAGGGCTCCAAAAACATTCAGTACTTC.